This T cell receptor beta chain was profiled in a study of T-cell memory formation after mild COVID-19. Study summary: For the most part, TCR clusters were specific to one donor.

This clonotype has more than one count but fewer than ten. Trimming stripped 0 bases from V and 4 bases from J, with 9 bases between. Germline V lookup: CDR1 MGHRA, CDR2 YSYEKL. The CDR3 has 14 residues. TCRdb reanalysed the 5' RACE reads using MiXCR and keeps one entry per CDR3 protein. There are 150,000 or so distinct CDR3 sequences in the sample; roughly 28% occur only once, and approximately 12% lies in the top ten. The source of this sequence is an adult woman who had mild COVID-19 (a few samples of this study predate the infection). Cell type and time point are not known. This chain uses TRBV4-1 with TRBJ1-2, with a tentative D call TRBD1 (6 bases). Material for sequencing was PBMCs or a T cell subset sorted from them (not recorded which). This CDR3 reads CASSQEGQIYGYTF. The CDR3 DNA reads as TGCGCCAGCAGCCAAGAAGGACAGATCTATGGCTACACCTTC.